This TCR beta chain was identified during a study of Graves' ophthalmopathy and Graves' hyperthyroidism. Study details: Stable hyperthyroidism referred to disease that showed no ophthalmopathy within 18 months of follow-up. Overall study findings and caveats: Ophthalmopathy progression prediction by the model yielded a sensitivity of roughly 67% and a specificity of 72.22%.

The sample holds a few counts of this clonotype. The antigen is unknown. Among the exclusions were patients with other autoimmune diseases, uncontrolled infections, pregnancy or lactation. The diagnosis combined clinical symptoms, thyroxine, TRAb, thyroid ultrasound and orbital computed tomography scans. Researchers took RNA transcripts and amplified TCR beta CDR3 regions from them. First-round RT-PCR employed HTBI primers, with a second-round multiplex PCR after it. Via MiXCR, TCRdb re-called the multiplex PCR reads, giving one row per CDR3 protein. This sample has 900,000 to 1,200,000 distinct CDR3 sequences, with about two fifths found just once. This TCR derives from an adult man with Graves' hyperthyroidism. The sequenced material came from peripheral blood or thyroid tissue (not recorded which).

CDR3 residues: CASSYDLSGSIYEQYF. CDR3 nucleotide sequence: TGTGCCAGCAGTTACGACCTAAGCGGGAGTATCTACGAGCAGTACTTC. The rearrangement uses TRBV7-2 and TRBJ2-7; TRBD2 aligns across 8 bases. This CDR3 has 16 residues. V shed 6 bases and J 3 bases; nucleotides not matched to a gene: 13. CDR1 and CDR2 from the germline V gene are SGHTA and FQGNSA.